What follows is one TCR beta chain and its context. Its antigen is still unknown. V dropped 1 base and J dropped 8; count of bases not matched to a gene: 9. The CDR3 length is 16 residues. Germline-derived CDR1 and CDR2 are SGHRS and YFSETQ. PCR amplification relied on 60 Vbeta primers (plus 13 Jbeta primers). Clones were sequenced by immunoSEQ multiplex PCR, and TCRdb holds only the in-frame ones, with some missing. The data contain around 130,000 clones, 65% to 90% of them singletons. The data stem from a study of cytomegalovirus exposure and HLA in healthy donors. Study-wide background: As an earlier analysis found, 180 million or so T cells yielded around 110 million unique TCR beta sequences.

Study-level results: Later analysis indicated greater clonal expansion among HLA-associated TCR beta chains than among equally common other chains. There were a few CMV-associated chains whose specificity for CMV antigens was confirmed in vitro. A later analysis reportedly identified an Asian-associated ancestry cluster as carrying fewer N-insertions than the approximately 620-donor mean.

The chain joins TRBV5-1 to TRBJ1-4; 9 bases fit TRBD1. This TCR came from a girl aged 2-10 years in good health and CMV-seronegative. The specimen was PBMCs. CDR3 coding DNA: TGCGCCAGCAGCTTGTTTGCGGGACAGGGCGGAGAAAAACTGTTTTTT. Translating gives CASSLFAGQGGEKLFF.